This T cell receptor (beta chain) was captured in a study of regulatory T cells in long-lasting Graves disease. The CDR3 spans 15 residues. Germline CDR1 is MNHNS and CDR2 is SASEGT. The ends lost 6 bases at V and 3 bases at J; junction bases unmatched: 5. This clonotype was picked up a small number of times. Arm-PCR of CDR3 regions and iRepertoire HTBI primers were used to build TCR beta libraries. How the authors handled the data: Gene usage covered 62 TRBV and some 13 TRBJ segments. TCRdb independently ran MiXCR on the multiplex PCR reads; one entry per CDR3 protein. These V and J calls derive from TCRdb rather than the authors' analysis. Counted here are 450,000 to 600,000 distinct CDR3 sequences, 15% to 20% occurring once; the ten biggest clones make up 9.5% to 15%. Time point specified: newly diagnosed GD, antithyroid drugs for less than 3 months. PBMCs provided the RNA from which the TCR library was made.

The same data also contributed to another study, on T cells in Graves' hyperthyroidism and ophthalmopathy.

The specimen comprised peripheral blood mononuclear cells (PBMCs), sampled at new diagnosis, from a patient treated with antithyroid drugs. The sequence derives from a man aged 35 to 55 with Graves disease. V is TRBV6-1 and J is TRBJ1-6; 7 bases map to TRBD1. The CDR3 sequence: CASSFRDSYNSPLHF. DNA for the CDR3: TGTGCCAGCAGCTTCCGGGACAGCTATAATTCACCCCTCCACTTT.